These 11 T cell receptor beta chains were sequenced from one sample in a study of human T cells and chemical hapten exposure. The study extracted total RNA from unfractionated whole blood. Individual cDNA molecules each carried unique molecular identifiers attached by the library. A single record per CDR3 protein comes from TCRdb applying MiXCR to the reads. The data hold 95,000 to 150,000 distinct CDR3 sequences, with over 7% observed a single time. Material for sequencing was whole blood. Receptors originate from a human donor in good health. Some clones in this sample may be carry-over from other donors' samples.

This clonotype was observed many times. This chain joins TRBV9 and TRBJ2-1; D perhaps matches TRBD2 (6 bases). The V end was cut by 3 bases, the J end by 3 bases, with 13 bases between. The CDR3 spans 15 residues. CDR1 and CDR2 (germline): SGDLS, YYNGEE. DNA for the CDR3: TGTGCCAGCAGCGCTCGCGGGGCGGTCTACAATGAGCAGTTCTTC. It translates to CASSARGAVYNEQFF.

This chain joins TRBV13 and TRBJ1-1; D is undetermined. The CDR3 covers 13 residues. Germline-derived CDR1 and CDR2 are PRHDT and FYEKMQ (reference sequence). The germline V and J ends were trimmed by 6 bases and 1 base, with 9 bases remaining between them. Written as DNA, the CDR3 is TGTGCCAGCAGGGGTTGGGAGAACACTGAAGCTTTCTTT. Protein: CASRGWENTEAFF.

This clonotype showed up many times. V is TRBV7-9 and J is TRBJ1-6; D is uncertain. The germline gives CDR1 SEHNR, CDR2 FQNEAQ (reference sequence). CDR3 length equals 15 residues. The V gene lost 0 bases and the J gene lost 2 bases, with 5 bases spanning the gap. Here the CDR3 reads CASSLAGTYNSPLHF. The CDR3 DNA is TGTGCCAGCAGCTTAGCTGGAACCTATAATTCACCCCTCCACTTT.

This clonotype showed up just a few times. J is TRBJ2-1 and V is TRBV7-6; 12 positions agree with TRBD2. V lost 4 bases to trimming and J lost 0 bases; unmatched junction nucleotides: 4. The CDR3 totals 17 residues. Looked up from germline, CDR1 is SGHVS and CDR2 is FNYEAQ. The CDR3 bases are TGTGCCAGCAGCTCAGGACTAGCGGGGAGCTCCTACAATGAGCAGTTCTTC. It is translated as CASSSGLAGSSYNEQFF.

This clonotype was counted a few times. The genes are TRBV12-5 and TRBJ1-1, with 8 bases identical to TRBD1. The germline gives CDR1 LGHNT, CDR2 FRNRAP. CDR3 length: 12 amino acids. Trimming cost V 10 bases and J 3 bases; bases outside gene matches: 4. The CDR3 here is CATSDRDTEAFF. CDR3 in DNA: TGTGCTACCTCGGACAGGGACACTGAAGCTTTCTTT.

This clonotype was observed at least ten times. The chain links TRBV30 to TRBJ1-4, with D possibly matching TRBD1 (6 bases). V lost 3 bases and J lost 8, with 16 bases in between. The germline V gene has CDR1 GTSNPN and CDR2 SVGIG (reference sequence). The CDR3 is 14 residues long. CDR3 sequence reads: CAWRNRDKGEKLFF. CDR3 coding DNA: TGTGCCTGGAGGAACCGGGACAAGGGGGAAAAACTGTTTTTT.

The genes are TRBV7-2 and TRBJ2-5; D possibly matches TRBD1 or TRBD2 (5 bases each). The CDR3 totals 16 residues. Germline V gives CDR1 SGHTA, CDR2 FQGNSA. Trimming left V 4 bases short and J 2 bases short, with 17 bases between. CDR3 in amino acids: CASSSQGRGTQETQYF. In DNA form, the CDR3 reads TGTGCCAGCAGCTCCCAGGGACGGGGTACTCAAGAGACCCAGTACTTC.

The chain employs TRBV13 and TRBJ2-7, with D possibly TRBD1 on 6 matching bases. Germline V gives CDR1 PRHDT, CDR2 FYEKMQ (reference sequence). This CDR3 comprises 15 residues. With 2 bases removed from V and 4 bases from J, the gap between germline ends came to 15 bases. The CDR3 reads CASSLSGTTMYEQYF. The CDR3 nucleotides are TGTGCCAGCAGCTTATCGGGGACAACTATGTACGAGCAGTACTTC.

This clonotype occurred many times. The CDR3 reads CASKLQGPSPYGYTF. CDR3 nucleotides: TGTGCCAGCAAATTACAGGGGCCCTCCCCCTATGGCTACACCTTC. The chain recombines TRBV7-2 with TRBJ1-2; TRBD1 matches at 7 bases. This CDR3 comprises 15 residues. J was trimmed by 4 bases and V by 7 bases; bases with no gene match: 12. CDR1 and CDR2 from the germline V gene are SGHTA and FQGNSA.

This clonotype has more than one count but fewer than ten. The J gene is TRBJ2-7, the V gene TRBV12-3 or TRBV12-4; 8 nucleotides match TRBD2. Trimming removed 6 bases from V and 1 base from J; junction bases left unmatched: 2. The CDR3 has 13 amino acids. CDR3 sequence (DNA): TGTGCCAGCAGCGGACTAGCATCCTACGAGCAGTACTTC. As protein: CASSGLASYEQYF.

This clonotype showed up many times. The chain employs TRBV7-9 and TRBJ1-5; TRBD1 matches 9 bases. Germline V gives CDR1 SEHNR, CDR2 FQNEAQ (reference sequence). This CDR3 contains 14 residues. The V segment lost 5 bases and the J segment 6 bases; nucleotides outside the gene matches: 5. DNA of the CDR3: TGTGCCAGCAGCCTGACAGGGGGTCGTCAGCCCCAGCATTTT. Translation: CASSLTGGRQPQHF. Together with reference TRBV7-9 and TRBJ1-5, the CDR3 gives the full variable domain: DTGVSQNPRHKITKRGQNVTFRCDPISEHNRLYWYRQTLGQGPEFLTYFQNEAQLEKSRLLSDRFSAERPKGSFSTLEIQRTEQGDSAMYLCASSLTGGRQPQHFGDGTRLSIL.